The 27 T cell receptor beta chains in this list originate from one sample, sequenced in a study of early T cells in non-severe SARS-CoV-2 infection. MiXCR was run by TCRdb on the 5' RACE reads, yielding one entry per CDR3 protein. This sample has around 52,000 distinct CDR3 sequences, with around a tenth found just once. Sequencing was performed on whole blood. These receptors were taken from an adult who was a healthcare worker with PCR-confirmed SARS-CoV-2 infection or an uninfected control (not recorded which).

This clonotype was recorded many times. The chain recombines TRBV12-5 with TRBJ2-6, with D hard to call. V lost 5 bases to trimming and J lost 1 base, with 9 bases between them. The CDR3 runs 15 residues. Per germline, CDR1 LGHNT and CDR2 FRNRAP. CDR3 nucleotide sequence: TGTGCTAGTGGTCCTCCACTATCTGGGGCCAACGTCCTGACTTTC. Translated: CASGPPLSGANVLTF.

In its sample, this clonotype was seen many times. J is TRBJ2-1 and V is TRBV5-1; the D is unclear. V lost 3 bases and J 5 bases, leaving 15 bases between the germline ends. This CDR3 has 15 amino acids. The germline V gene has CDR1 SGHRS and CDR2 YFSETQ. CDR3 sequence reads: CASSSVASVHNEQFF. The DNA for the CDR3 is TGCGCCAGCAGCTCCGTCGCCTCGGTCCACAATGAGCAGTTCTTC. Using reference TRBV5-1 and TRBJ2-1 for the parts outside the CDR3, the full variable domain is KAGVTQTPRYLIKTRGQQVTLSCSPISGHRSVSWYQQTPGQGLQFLFEYFSETQRNKGNFPGRFSGRQFSNSRSEMNVSTLELGDSALYLCASSSVASVHNEQFFGPGTRLTVL.

The chain combines TRBV7-2 with TRBJ2-1, with TRBD1 as a possible D gene (6 bases). CDR1 and CDR2 (germline): SGHTA, FQGNSA. The CDR3 length is 12 residues. V was clipped by 1 base and J by 10 bases, with 8 bases between them. CDR3 sequence: CASSLETGEQFF. The CDR3 DNA follows: TGTGCCAGCAGCTTAGAGACAGGAGAGCAGTTCTTC. Combining the CDR3 with reference TRBV7-2 and TRBJ2-1 gives the whole variable domain GAGVSQSPSNKVTEKGKDVELRCDPISGHTALYWYRQSLGQGLEFLIYFQGNSAPDKSGLPSDRFSAERTGGSVSTLTIQRTQQEDSAVYLCASSLETGEQFFGPGTRLTVL.

This chain connects TRBV12-3 or TRBV12-4 to TRBJ2-1; D gene ambiguous. The V end lost 4 bases, the J end lost 6 bases, and 25 bases lay between the germline ends. This CDR3 has 18 residues. The chain's CDR3 is CASSSSALGQYIFNEQFF. CDR3 bases: TGTGCCAGCAGTTCCTCCGCTTTAGGTCAGTACATCTTCAATGAGCAGTTCTTC.

This rearrangement joins TRBV6-6 to TRBJ1-4; tentatively, D is TRBD1 (6 bases). V lost 8 bases and J lost 8, with 15 bases in between. The CDR3 runs 13 residues. Germline loops: CDR1 MNHNY, CDR2 SVGAGI (reference sequence). The DNA of the CDR3 is TGTGCCAGCGGGGGGCGCACGGGGGAAAAACTGTTTTTT. Protein sequence: CASGGRTGEKLFF.

This clonotype turned up a few times. V usage is TRBV12-3 or TRBV12-4 and J usage is TRBJ1-3, with unresolved D. The CDR3 is 16 residues long. Trimming took off 6 bases at V and 2 bases at J, with 17 bases between the two ends. In DNA, the CDR3 is TGTGCCAGCAGCCATACAGCTCCTCCACCTGGAAACACCATATATTTT. Translated: CASSHTAPPPGNTIYF.

The chain has TRBV7-9 and TRBJ2-3, with D unclear. Germline V gene data show CDR1 as SEHNR and CDR2 as FQNEAQ (reference sequence). Trimming pared 3 bases from V and 2 bases from J, leaving 3 bases between. CDR3 length: 12 amino acids. CDR3 sequence (DNA): TGTGCCAGCAGCTTGTACACAGATACGCAGTATTTT. Its protein product is CASSLYTDTQYF.

This clonotype was seen at least ten times. The chain recombines TRBV7-6 with TRBJ2-7, with a tentative D call TRBD1 (5 bases). This CDR3 spans 15 amino acids. Trimming left V 1 base short and J 0 bases short, with 10 bases between. The V gene's germline CDR1 is SGHVS and CDR2 FNYEAQ. The CDR3 region has the DNA TGTGCCAGCAGCTTAGAACAGGCAATCTCCTACGAGCAGTACTTC. This gives the protein CASSLEQAISYEQYF.

This clonotype occurred many times. This chain joins TRBV20-1 and TRBJ2-1, with a tentative D call TRBD2 (6 bases). V gave up 0 bases and J gave up 15 bases, with 24 bases separating them. Germline V gene sequence: CDR1 DFQATT, CDR2 SNEGSKA (reference sequence). The CDR3 runs 15 residues. The CDR3 coding sequence is TGCAGTGCTAGAGATCGGCGACTACTAGCCTTCATGACGTTCTTC. Its protein is CSARDRRLLAFMTFF.

Only a few counts were recorded for this clonotype. The chain employs TRBV20-1 and TRBJ2-1, with D possibly TRBD1 on 6 matching bases. Deletions cut 5 bases from V and 0 bases from J, with 26 bases between. Germline V gene sequence: CDR1 DFQATT, CDR2 SNEGSKA (reference sequence). The CDR3 is made up of 19 amino acids. The CDR3 coding sequence is TGCAGTGCTTGCTCCATTGAGGGGACACTCTCGAGCTCCTACAATGAGCAGTTCTTC. It is translated as CSACSIEGTLSSSYNEQFF.

The rearrangement joins TRBV6-2 or TRBV6-3 to TRBJ1-2; no clear D. The V and J ends lost 2 bases and 2 bases respectively, with 12 bases between them. Per germline, CDR1 MNHEY and CDR2 SVGEGT. The CDR3 is 15 residues long. The DNA for the CDR3 is TGTGCCAGCAGTTACAGGCAAGAGCACAACTATGGCTACACCTTC. It codes for CASSYRQEHNYGYTF.

V gene TRBV7-3 combines with J gene TRBJ2-3; D is uncertain. Trimming cost V 10 bases and J 7 bases, with 15 bases left between them. CDR1 and CDR2 from the germline V gene are SGHTA and FQGTGA. This CDR3 comprises 12 residues. The chain's CDR3 is CANLDTSYTQYF. The CDR3 DNA reads TGTGCCAACCTCGACACCAGTTATACGCAGTATTTT.

This clonotype was found many times. Here the CDR3 DNA reads TGTGCCAGCAGTCCTCTTAACTCCTACAATGAGCAGTTCTTC. It is translated as CASSPLNSYNEQFF. V and J are TRBV28 and TRBJ2-1, with unresolved D. V was pared by 5 bases and J by 0 bases, with 8 bases between. Germline lookup yields CDR1 MDHEN and CDR2 SYDVKM. This CDR3 contains 14 residues.

This clonotype was recorded a few times. The CDR3 sequence: CASSARGYTGELFF. The CDR3 DNA reads as TGCGCCAGCAGTGCGCGGGGGTACACCGGGGAGCTGTTTTTT. V gene TRBV10-1 combines with J gene TRBJ2-2, with 7 bases lining up with TRBD2. Germline loops: CDR1 WNHNN, CDR2 SYGVQD (reference sequence). V lost 4 bases to trimming and J lost 3 bases; unmatched junction nucleotides: 2. The CDR3 consists of 14 residues.

V gene TRBV5-1 combines with J gene TRBJ2-7; TRBD1 matches at 9 bases. The length of the CDR3 is 14 residues. Germline V CDR1 and CDR2: SGHRS, YFSETQ. V shed 4 bases and J 6 bases; nucleotides not matched to a gene: 8. Here the CDR3 DNA reads TGCGCCAGCAGCCTGGGACAGGGTGGCGGCGAGCAGTACTTC. Translated: CASSLGQGGGEQYF.

This clonotype was picked up a small number of times. One junction end does not reproduce the germline sequence, and a read error may be involved. V and J are TRBV18 and TRBJ1-6; D gene unclear. The CDR3 loop spans 14 amino acids. CDR1 and CDR2 from the germline V gene are KGHSH and LQKENI. For the CDR3, the DNA is TGTGCCAGCTCACCTGCCCCCTATGATTCACCCCTCCACTTT. Protein sequence: CASSPAPYDSPLHF.

The chain combines TRBV5-4 with TRBJ2-7; TRBD2 agrees at 10 bases. Looked up from germline, CDR1 is SGHNT and CDR2 is YYREEE (reference sequence). Trimming at V came to 4 bases and at J to 6 bases, leaving 13 bases not matched to a gene. The CDR3 has 16 amino acids. CDR3: CASSPRTSGTGGEQYF. The DNA for the CDR3 is TGTGCCAGCAGCCCGCGGACTAGCGGAACGGGGGGCGAGCAGTACTTC. The variable domain in full, completed from reference TRBV5-4 and TRBJ2-7, reads ETGVTQSPTHLIKTRGQQVTLRCSSQSGHNTVSWYQQALGQGPQFIFQYYREEENGRGNFPPRFSGLQFPNYSSELNVNALELDDSALYLCASSPRTSGTGGEQYFGPGTRLTVT.

This clonotype was detected a few times. This sequence joins TRBV14 and TRBJ1-6; no definite D call. This CDR3 is 13 amino acids long. V lost 0 bases, J lost 13 bases, and 10 bases lay in between. Germline V gene sequence: CDR1 SGHDN, CDR2 FVKESK. CDR3 amino acids: CASSQERQSPLHF. In nucleotides, the CDR3 is TGTGCCAGCAGCCAAGAACGGCAGTCTCCCCTCCACTTT.

This clonotype has only a few counts. V is TRBV29-1 and J is TRBJ2-3; D unclear. The CDR3 consists of 11 residues. The V and J ends lost 7 bases and 6 bases respectively, with 11 bases between them. Germline CDR1 reads SQVTM; CDR2 reads ANQGSEA. CDR3 nucleotide sequence: TGCAGCGGTGGTTGGTACGATACGCAGTATTTT. Its translation is CSGGWYDTQYF.

The chain combines TRBV20-1 with TRBJ2-7; D is ambiguous. Germline V gene lookup returns CDR1 DFQATT and CDR2 SNEGSKA (reference sequence). Trimming left V 6 bases short and J 6 bases short, with 12 bases between. The CDR3 spans 11 residues. CDR3 coding DNA: TGCAGTGCGCACCGTTCGAGCGAGCAGTACTTC. Translating gives CSAHRSSEQYF.

J is TRBJ2-7 and V is TRBV3-1, with TRBD1 as a possible D gene (8 bases). There are 16 residues in the CDR3. V was clipped by 1 base and J by 0 bases, with 13 bases between them. Germline loops: CDR1 LGHDT, CDR2 YNNKEL (reference sequence). The CDR3 here is CASSQGTGGVSYEQYF. DNA for the CDR3: TGTGCCAGCAGCCAAGGTACAGGGGGGGTCTCCTACGAGCAGTACTTC.

The rearrangement uses TRBV11-2 and TRBJ1-4; weak D call: TRBD1 (5 bases). This CDR3 is built from 14 residues. CDR1 is SGHAT and CDR2 is FQNNGV in the germline V gene. The V end lost 0 bases, the J end lost 10 bases, and 12 bases lay between the germline ends. The CDR3 region is CASSLDSRGGKLFF. The CDR3 bases are TGTGCCAGCAGCTTAGATTCCCGTGGGGGAAAACTGTTTTTT.

Regarding this clonotype: Germline and junction disagree at one end, which may indicate a read error. The J gene is TRBJ2-3, the V gene TRBV3-1; D ambiguous. CDR1 is LGHDT, CDR2 YNNKEL, per germline (reference sequence). The CDR3 extends over 14 amino acids. CDR3 nucleotides: TGTGCCAGCACCCAATCCCCCCGGACAGATACGCAGTATTTT. Residues: CASTQSPRTDTQYF.

The gene calls are TRBV4-1 and TRBJ1-2; 8 nucleotides line up with TRBD1. With 0 bases clipped from V and 4 bases from J, the junction kept 13 bases outside the gene matches. This CDR3 has 18 amino acids. In germline, CDR1 is MGHRA, CDR2 YSYEKL. The CDR3, as DNA: TGCGCCAGCAGCCAAGATTCTCCAAGACAGGGGCCTTTCTATGGCTACACCTTC. It specifies CASSQDSPRQGPFYGYTF.

In its sample, this clonotype was seen a few times. This chain links TRBV28 with TRBJ1-4; no definite D call. V was clipped by 3 bases and J by 6 bases, with 17 bases between them. Germline lookup yields CDR1 MDHEN and CDR2 SYDVKM. The CDR3 spans 16 residues. The CDR3 reads CASSLPKRSGDEKLFF. The CDR3 DNA is TGTGCCAGCAGTTTGCCAAAGAGGTCCGGTGATGAAAAACTGTTTTTT.

This clonotype came up a few times. This chain connects TRBV5-1 to TRBJ2-6; D uncertain. Per germline, CDR1 SGHRS and CDR2 YFSETQ. V lost 0 bases to trimming and J lost 0 bases, with 4 bases between them. The CDR3 is 15 amino acids. The CDR3 DNA reads as TGCGCCAGCAGCTTGGACAGCTCTGGGGCCAACGTCCTGACTTTC. Its translation is CASSLDSSGANVLTF.

This clonotype was counted ten times or more. This sequence joins TRBV30 and TRBJ2-6; tentatively, D is TRBD2 (5 bases). CDR3 length: 18 residues. Germline-derived CDR1 and CDR2 are GTSNPN and SVGIG (reference sequence). The V gene lost 5 bases and the J gene lost 1 base, with 21 bases spanning the gap. The CDR3 is CAWLQIALFRSGANVLTF. CDR3 sequence (DNA): TGTGCCTGGTTACAAATAGCGTTATTTAGGTCTGGGGCCAACGTCCTGACTTTC.